This T cell receptor (beta chain) originates from a study of blood T cell repertoires in COVID-19 (dated by TCRdb to 2020 to 2022). Study-level background: Samples covering the acute and convalescent phases of COVID-19 were provided by collaborators in the United States, Italy and Spain. The dataset comprised deeply sampled blood TCRbeta repertoires from subjects exposed to, actively infected with, or recovered from COVID-19. Where available, HLA class I and class II types were obtained from metadata supplied by the sample provider rather than from assay-based typing. The samples were drawn from the first 160 participants of the ongoing ImmuneRACE study and from 950 to 1,500 subjects provided by 6 global collaborators. The prospective study material was composed of cDNA or gDNA derived from T cells, B-cell-depleted T cells, or PBMCs. A freely available public database, intended as a resource for researchers studying the immune response to SARS-CoV-2, is where the repertoires were released. The sample metadata nearly always contained a de-identified subject ID, COVID-19 status, age in years and sex.

Participants in the prospective study were aged about 18 to 95 years, lived in 24 United States geographic areas, and enrolled through a virtual design. In the prospective study, cohorts were assigned on the basis of participant-reported clinical history obtained from a screening survey and a study questionnaire. ImmuneRACE Cohort 3 recovered participants were defined by two consecutive negative NP/OP PCR tests, healthcare professional clearance, or symptom resolution. In the prospective study, mobile phlebotomists collected whole blood, serum and a nasopharyngeal or oropharyngeal swab from each participant. Participants in the prospective study had the option to provide additional blood draws and questionnaires over a 2-month period. Blood samples from the prospective study were shipped frozen or at room temperature prior to DNA extraction. Points the paper makes about the study in general: How much clinical and demographic metadata was included differed by source and by participant, and the metadata was provided uncurated.

V loses 3 bases at its end and J loses 3 bases; junction bases beyond the gene matches: 6. The CDR1 and CDR2 encoded by the germline V gene are SNHLY and FYNNEI. The CDR3, cysteine through phenylalanine, is 15 amino acids long. Only the CDR3 region is kept as DNA, spanning 45 bases read in frame from base 1. TCRbeta CDR3 regions were amplified from genomic DNA by means of the immunoSEQ Assay, a bias-controlled multiplex PCR. On the study's bioinformatics: The number of nucleated cells in each sample was estimated from the amplification of reference gene primers within the assay. Sequence reads were collapsed and filtered to measure the absolute abundance of every unique TCRbeta CDR3 rearrangement. Productive Simpson clonality was computed per sample as the square root of Simpson's diversity index over productive rearrangements. Held by TCRdb, this immuneACCESS table contains in-frame sequences only and omits some clones. Under half of the omission traces to an unresolved V gene where checked; the cause of the rest is unknown. V, J and clone size are those of that table, while D and trimming were read from the DNA. The sample profile shows around 180,000 clones; around 88% of them were found once. The top ten clonotypes cover around 9% of the sample.

Notes on this clone: No cognate antigen has been identified for it. There are no base qualities to consult, and no much larger clone falls within one base.

The sequencing sample was made of PBMCs or T cells enriched from blood (not recorded which). The clonotype was recovered from a woman aged 25-40 years who had recovered from COVID-19. The chain couples TRBV2 to TRBJ2-3; 7 of the junction bases match TRBD2. The DNA sequence is TGTGCCAGCAGTGATATATTAGCGGGTACAGATACGCAGTATTTT. It translates to CASSDILAGTDTQYF.